This TCR beta chain was recovered during a study of cytomegalovirus exposure and HLA in healthy donors. About the study: Earlier results showed approximately 120 million unique TCR beta sequences derived from approximately 170 million T cells.

Details on this clone: Its target is unknown.

Trimming removed 2 bases from V and 2 bases from J; junction bases left unmatched: 5. This CDR3 region has 15 residues. Germline CDR1 reads SGDLS; CDR2 reads YYNGEE. The PCR was carried out with 60 Vbeta primers and 13 Jbeta primers. TCRdb keeps only in-frame clones here, not all; method: immunoSEQ multiplex PCR. The data show over 150,000 clones, 80% seen once. Study conclusions and caveats: Several top significant clusters appeared, in a later analysis, to be linked to common viral pathogens. TCR beta chains numbering about 160 were designated cytomegalovirus-associated.

Material: PBMCs. This sequence originates from a boy younger than 18 in good health and CMV-seronegative. This chain links TRBV9 with TRBJ2-3; 7 bases fit TRBD2. In DNA form, the CDR3 reads TGTGCCAGCAGCGTGGGTGGGAGGGACACAGATACGCAGTATTTT. It specifies CASSVGGRDTDTQYF. Full variable domain (outside the CDR3, taken from reference TRBV9 and TRBJ2-3): DSGVTQTPKHLITATGQRVTLRCSPRSGDLSVYWYQQSLDQGLQFLIQYYNGEERAKGNILERFSAQQFPDLHSELNLSSLELGDSALYFCASSVGGRDTDTQYFGPGTRLTVL.